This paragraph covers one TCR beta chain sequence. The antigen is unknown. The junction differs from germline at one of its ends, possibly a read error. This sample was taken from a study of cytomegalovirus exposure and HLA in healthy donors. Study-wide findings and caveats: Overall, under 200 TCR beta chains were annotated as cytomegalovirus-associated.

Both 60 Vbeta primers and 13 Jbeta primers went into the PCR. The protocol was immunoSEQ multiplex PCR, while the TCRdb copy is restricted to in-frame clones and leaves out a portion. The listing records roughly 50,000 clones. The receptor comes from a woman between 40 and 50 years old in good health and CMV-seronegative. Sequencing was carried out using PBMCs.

DNA of the CDR3: TGTGCCAGCGGCTTCGGCCCACTCCCGGGAGGGGATCGAGGGGAGCAGTACTTC. Translated: CASGFGPLPGGDRGEQYF. The chain recombines TRBV7-9 with TRBJ2-7; 8 bases map to TRBD2. Germline CDR1 is SEHNR and CDR2 is FQNEAQ (reference sequence). This CDR3 has 18 amino acids.